One and the same sample provided the 2 T cell receptor beta chains below, sequenced in a study of identical twins (dated by TCRdb to 2016 to 2018). Library preparation was by 5' RACE. TCRdb records Illumina HiSeq 2000 as the sequencer. Using fastp trimming at Q25 and MiXCR clonotype assembly, TCRdb reanalyzed the public sequencing data and kept in-frame beta chains. Identical CDR3 proteins give one entry, which carries the most common genes and DNA. The sample records 650,000 to 800,000 distinct CDR3 sequences, over 8.5% of which are singletons. Around 0.98% of the sample is held by the ten biggest clonotypes. The sample also formed part of further work on yellow fever vaccine responses in identical twins.

Sequencing was done on a sample of PBMCs. Receptors were obtained from a woman aged 18 to 35 in good health.

This clonotype was picked up many times. The chain uses TRBV7-2 and TRBJ2-5; D is uncertain. The germline CDR1 and CDR2 sequences are SGHTA and FQGNSA. V lost 2 bases and J 0 bases, leaving 10 bases between the germline ends. The CDR3 has 15 residues. CDR3 protein: CASSLNSVHQETQYF. In DNA form, the CDR3 reads TGTGCCAGCAGCTTAAACTCGGTGCACCAAGAGACCCAGTACTTC.

This clonotype has just a few counts. The chain employs TRBV15 and TRBJ2-3, with 14 bases identical to TRBD2. Germline trimming cut 1 base from V and 1 base from J; bases unmatched to any gene: 10. The CDR3 sequence is 20 residues long. The V gene's germline CDR1 is LNHNV and CDR2 YYDKDF (reference sequence). CDR3 DNA sequence: TGTGCCACCAGCAGAGGCGAGACTAGCGGGAGGGACAGTGGCACAGATACGCAGTATTTT. This codes for CATSRGETSGRDSGTDTQYF.